This T cell receptor beta chain was sequenced during a study of cytomegalovirus exposure and HLA in healthy donors. Study at large: The approximately 670 first-cohort repertoires shared a platform with the 120 or so validation repertoires, as reported in a later analysis.

Note on this clone: Its target is not known.

Measured with immunoSEQ multiplex PCR; TCRdb has only the in-frame clones, and not every one. The sample lists a few hundred thousand clones; 86% were seen once. Study-wide points: Reported results showed that the classifier diagnosed cytomegalovirus status with high specificity and sensitivity. It was 164 TCR beta chains that were listed as cytomegalovirus-associated.

Donors came from a validation cohort of 95 to 150 subjects, distinct from the first 666-subject cohort. The sequencing input was PBMCs. The sequence was collected from a woman aged 18-29 years in good health and CMV-seronegative.

CDR3 DNA: TGTGCCAGCAGTGGAGGGTCGGACACCGGGGAGCTGTTTTTT. Translated, it gives CASSGGSDTGELFF. The chain uses TRBV6-5 and TRBJ2-2; possibly TRBD2 for D (6 bases). The length of the CDR3 is 14 residues. V lost 5 bases to trimming and J lost 3 bases, with 10 bases between them. Germline CDR1 and CDR2: MNHEY and SVGAGI.